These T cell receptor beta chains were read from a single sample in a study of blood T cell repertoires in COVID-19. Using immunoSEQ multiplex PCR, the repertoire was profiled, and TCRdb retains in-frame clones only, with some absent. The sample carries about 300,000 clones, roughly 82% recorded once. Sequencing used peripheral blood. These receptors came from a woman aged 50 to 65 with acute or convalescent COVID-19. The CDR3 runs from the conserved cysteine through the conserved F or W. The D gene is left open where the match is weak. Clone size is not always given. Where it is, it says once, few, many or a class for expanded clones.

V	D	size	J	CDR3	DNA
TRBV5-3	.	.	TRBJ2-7	CARSLRGNEQYF	TGTGCCAGAAGCTTGCGAGGGAACGAGCAGTACTTC
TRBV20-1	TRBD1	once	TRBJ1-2	CSASLGGAFLGYYGYTF	TGCAGTGCTAGTCTAGGGGGCGCATTCTTAGGATACTATGGCTACACCTTC
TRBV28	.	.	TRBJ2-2	CASSLPDSTNTGELFF	TGTGCCAGCAGCTTACCCGACAGTACGAACACCGGGGAGCTGTTTTTT
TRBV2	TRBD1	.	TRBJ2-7	CASRGTVSQEYEQYF	TGTGCCAGCAGGGGGACAGTGTCCCAGGAATACGAGCAGTACTTC
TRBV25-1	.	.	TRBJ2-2	CASSPVRGATGELFF	TGTGCCAGCAGCCCAGTCAGGGGTGCCACCGGGGAGCTGTTTTTT
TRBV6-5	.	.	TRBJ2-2	CASNQQGVGTGELFF	TGTGCCAGCAACCAACAGGGCGTCGGCACCGGGGAGCTGTTTTTT
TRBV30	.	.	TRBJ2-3	CAWGAGSTSTDTQYF	TGTGCCTGGGGGGCGGGCTCTACTAGCACAGATACGCAGTATTTT
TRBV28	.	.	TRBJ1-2	CASSLPQRVGGYTF	TGTGCCAGTTCCCTACCCCAAAGAGTCGGTGGCTACACCTTC
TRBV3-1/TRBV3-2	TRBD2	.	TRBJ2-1	CASSSWTSGGLEDNEQFF	TGTGCCAGCAGCTCCTGGACTAGCGGAGGGCTAGAGGACAATGAGCAGTTCTTC
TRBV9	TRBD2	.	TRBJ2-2	CASSPGLAGGSGELFF	TGTGCCAGCAGTCCAGGACTAGCGGGAGGTTCCGGGGAGCTGTTTTTT
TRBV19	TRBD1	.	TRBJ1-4	CASSIWDRGEKLFF	TGTGCCAGTAGTATTTGGGACAGGGGAGAAAAACTGTTTTTT
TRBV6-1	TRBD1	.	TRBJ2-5	CASSEAGAGGMETQYF	TGTGCCAGCAGTGAAGCGGGGGCAGGGGGCATGGAGACCCAGTACTTC
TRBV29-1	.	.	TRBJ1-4	CSGGGNEKLFF	TGCAGCGGAGGCGGGAATGAAAAACTGTTTTTT
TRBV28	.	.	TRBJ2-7	CASRGAGVTYEQYF	TGTGCCAGCAGGGGGGCGGGGGTTACCTACGAGCAGTACTTC
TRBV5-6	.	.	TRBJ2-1	CASSLREDYNEQFF	TGTGCCAGCAGCTTGCGGGAAGACTACAATGAGCAGTTCTTC
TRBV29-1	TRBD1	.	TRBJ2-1	CSVGDRGQPFF	TGCAGCGTTGGGGACAGGGGGCAACCGTTCTTC